A single sample gave rise to the 29 T cell receptor beta chains below, sequenced in a study of T cell responses to AZD1222 COVID-19 vaccine. Profiled with immunoSEQ multiplex PCR; TCRdb holds only in-frame clones, not every one. The sample shows around 150,000 clones, approximately 85% of them seen only once. Sequenced here: peripheral blood, sampled 28 days after the second dose of the MenACWY control vaccine. Receptor source: an adult who received the MenACWY meningococcal vaccine as a control.

Points on this clone: Other DNA variants within this sample encode the same CDR3. The V call is TRBV11-2, the J call TRBJ2-1; the match to TRBD2 covers 10 bases. Trimming at V came to 1 base and at J to 7 bases, leaving 4 bases not matched to a gene. CDR1 and CDR2 (germline): SGHAT, FQNNGV. CDR3 length equals 15 residues. CDR3 residues: CASSLGPSGSNEQFF. DNA for the CDR3: TGTGCCAGCAGCTTAGGTCCTAGCGGGAGTAATGAGCAGTTCTTC. The full variable domain, rest sourced from reference TRBV11-2 and TRBJ2-1, is EAGVAQSPRYKIIEKRQSVAFWCNPISGHATLYWYQQILGQGPKLLIQFQNNGVVDDSQLPKDRFSAERLKGVDSTLKIQPAKLEDSAVYLCASSLGPSGSNEQFFGPGTRLTVL.

This rearrangement joins TRBV11-2 to TRBJ2-3, with 7 nucleotides matching TRBD1. Germline loops: CDR1 SGHAT, CDR2 FQNNGV. The CDR3 length is 16 residues. The V gene end was trimmed by 5 bases and the J gene end by 6 bases; junction bases not matched to a gene: 14. CDR3 region: CASSRRQGKSTDTQYF. In DNA form, the CDR3 reads TGTGCCAGCAGCCGCCGACAGGGCAAATCCACGGATACGCAGTATTTT.

The chain carries TRBV12-1 and TRBJ1-2. TRBV12-1 is listed as a pseudogene. This CDR3 is built from 13 residues. CDR3 sequence reads: CASGGGADYGYTF. In DNA, the CDR3 is TGTGCCAGCGGCGGGGGCGCGGACTATGGCTACACCTTC.

The V call is TRBV11-2, the J call TRBJ2-1; TRBD2 matches at 7 bases. CDR1 is SGHAT, CDR2 FQNNGV, per germline. CDR3 length: 18 amino acids. Losses at the gene ends were 8 bases for V and 5 bases for J; bases not matched to a gene: 21. CDR3: CASASSLDGGSIDNEQFF. The CDR3 nucleotides are TGTGCCAGCGCCAGCAGCTTAGATGGCGGGAGTATCGACAATGAGCAGTTCTTC.

The genes are TRBV5-5 and TRBJ1-5; the match to TRBD1 covers 9 bases. CDR3 length: 17 residues. Trimming cost V 1 base and J 7 bases; bases outside gene matches: 12. Germline CDR1 reads SGHKS; CDR2 reads YYEKEE (reference sequence). The CDR3, as DNA: TGTGCCAGCAGCTTGTTTCGGGACAGGGAGTTAGAGCAGCCCCAGCATTTT. Encoded protein: CASSLFRDRELEQPQHF.

The gene calls are TRBV15 and TRBJ2-7, with TRBD1 matching over 7 bases. With 0 bases clipped from V and 4 bases from J, the junction kept 0 bases outside the gene matches. Germline V CDR1 and CDR2: LNHNV, YYDKDF (reference sequence). The CDR3 has 13 residues. CDR3: CATSREQGYEQYV. CDR3 bases: TGTGCCACCAGCAGAGAACAGGGGTACGAGCAGTACGTC.

This chain uses TRBV11-1 with TRBJ2-5; D assignment may be TRBD1 or TRBD2 (5 bases each). Trimming pared 8 bases from V and 5 bases from J, leaving 21 bases between. The germline CDR1 and CDR2 sequences are SGHAT and FQDESV (reference sequence). This CDR3 is built from 15 residues. The CDR3 nucleotides are TGTGCCAGCCAGAAAGCAATCGGGGCCTGGGAGACCCAGTACTTC. This sequence encodes CASQKAIGAWETQYF. The full variable domain, completed using reference TRBV11-1 and TRBJ2-5, is EAEVAQSPRYKITEKSQAVAFWCDPISGHATLYWYRQILGQGPELLVQFQDESVVDDSQLPKDRFSAERLKGVDSTLKIQPAELGDSAMYLCASQKAIGAWETQYFGPGTRLLVL.

The chain combines TRBV28 with TRBJ2-7, with 7 bases identical to TRBD1. The CDR3 loop spans 14 amino acids. The V gene end was trimmed by 6 bases and the J gene end by 5 bases; junction bases not matched to a gene: 10. Germline CDR1 is MDHEN and CDR2 is SYDVKM. CDR3 protein: CASREHARGNEQYF. CDR3 nucleotides: TGTGCCAGCAGGGAGCACGCCAGGGGGAACGAGCAGTACTTC.

This chain joins TRBV10-3 and TRBJ2-1; 10 positions agree with TRBD2. The CDR3 is made up of 14 amino acids. Per germline, CDR1 ENHRY and CDR2 SYGVKD. The ends lost 6 bases at V and 6 bases at J; junction bases unmatched: 5. The CDR3 loop is CAIRKRGGLNEQFF. The CDR3 coding sequence is TGTGCCATCAGAAAGCGGGGGGGGCTCAATGAGCAGTTCTTC.

This clone has a single count. The chain links TRBV7-9 to TRBJ2-7; 8 nucleotides match TRBD1. The CDR3 runs 15 residues. V dropped 5 bases and J dropped 3; count of bases not matched to a gene: 9. The germline V gene has CDR1 SEHNR and CDR2 FQNEAQ (reference sequence). The CDR3 reads CASSLTTGAVYEQYF. Here the CDR3 DNA reads TGTGCCAGCAGCCTAACGACAGGGGCTGTCTACGAGCAGTACTTC. The full variable domain, in which reference TRBV7-9 and TRBJ2-7 provide the parts outside the CDR3, is DTGVSQNPRHKITKRGQNVTFRCDPISEHNRLYWYRQTLGQGPEFLTYFQNEAQLEKSRLLSDRFSAERPKGSFSTLEIQRTEQGDSAMYLCASSLTTGAVYEQYFGPGTRLTVT.

J is TRBJ2-3 and V is TRBV6-1; 7 bases agree with TRBD2. The CDR3 is 16 residues long. V trimming: 2 bases; J trimming: 0 bases; junction bases outside the gene matches: 5. Germline lookup yields CDR1 MNHNS and CDR2 SASEGT. This chain's CDR3 is CASSESASGSTDTQYF. The DNA of the CDR3 is TGTGCCAGCAGTGAAAGCGCTAGCGGAAGCACAGATACGCAGTATTTT.

The J gene is TRBJ2-7, the V gene TRBV29-1; the match to TRBD2 covers 7 bases. The germline CDR1 and CDR2 sequences are SQVTM and ANQGSEA. Trimming at V came to 3 bases and at J to 7 bases, leaving 9 bases not matched to a gene. The CDR3 is made up of 13 amino acids. CDR3 bases: TGCAGCGTTGAGATTTCGGGAGCGGGGGAGCAGTACTTC. Protein sequence: CSVEISGAGEQYF.

Written as DNA, the CDR3 is TGTGCCAGCAGCTTCTGGGACAGGGATTACGAGCAGTACTTC. Residues: CASSFWDRDYEQYF. The chain employs TRBV7-9 and TRBJ2-7; 9 nucleotides line up with TRBD1. Germline assignment: CDR1 SEHNR and CDR2 FQNEAQ (reference sequence). This CDR3 is 14 amino acids long. V was clipped by 3 bases and J by 4 bases; unmatched bases: 4.

V usage is TRBV24-1 and J usage is TRBJ1-5; possible D gene TRBD1, 5 bases. CDR1 is KGHDR, CDR2 SFDVKD, per germline. Trimming took 5 bases from V and 1 from J, leaving 8 bases between them. The CDR3 has 14 residues. The CDR3 nucleotides are TGTGCCACCAGTGCGTGGGGGAGCAATCAGCCCCAGCATTTT. This codes for CATSAWGSNQPQHF.

The chain has TRBV11-2 and TRBJ1-2, with 7 bases identical to TRBD1. This CDR3 contains 15 residues. In germline, CDR1 is SGHAT, CDR2 FQNNGV. With V trimmed by 1 base and J by 2 bases, 4 bases remained unmatched. CDR3 DNA sequence: TGTGCCAGCAGCTTAGGTCTCAGGGGGAACTATGGCTACACCTTC. Protein sequence: CASSLGLRGNYGYTF.

This clone was counted between two and nine times. This chain joins TRBV6-1 and TRBJ2-7; D might be TRBD1 (6 bases). CDR3 length: 14 amino acids. Germline assignment: CDR1 MNHNS and CDR2 SASEGT. V shed 0 bases and J shed 10 bases, with 16 bases lying between them. The CDR3 nucleotides read TGTGCCAGCAGTGAAGCTGGGACACCCACGGAACAGTACGTC. It translates to CASSEAGTPTEQYV.

The chain uses TRBV28 and TRBJ1-5; D remains unclear. The V gene's germline CDR1 is MDHEN and CDR2 SYDVKM. Trimming took off 2 bases at V and 5 bases at J, with 1 base between the two ends. This CDR3 region has 11 residues. Here the CDR3 reads CASSLDQPQHF. CDR3 in DNA: TGTGCCAGCAGTTTAGATCAGCCCCAGCATTTT.

The chain carries TRBV6-5 and TRBJ1-1, with no clear D. V was shortened by 6 bases and J by 0 bases, with 8 bases between the two germline ends. The germline V gene encodes CDR1 MNHEY and CDR2 SVGAGI. The CDR3 is made up of 13 amino acids. CDR3: CASRSGVNTEAFF. The CDR3 nucleotides are TGTGCCAGCAGGTCCGGGGTGAACACTGAAGCTTTCTTT.

This clone was seen once. The rearrangement links TRBV21-1 to TRBJ1-2. TRBV21-1 is classified as a pseudogene. The CDR3 runs 14 residues. CDR3 bases: TGTGCCAGCAGCAAAATAGGTGGCTCGGGAGGCTACACCTTC. Translation gives CASSKIGGSGGYTF.

CDR3 in DNA: TGTGCCAGCAGCTTAGCGGGCGGGACCTACTCCTACGAGCAGTACTTC. Protein sequence: CASSLAGGTYSYEQYF. The J gene is TRBJ2-7, the V gene TRBV7-2, with D maybe TRBD2 (6 bases). The V gene lost 0 bases and the J gene lost 0 bases, with 12 bases spanning the gap. This CDR3 region has 16 residues. Germline CDR1 and CDR2: SGHTA and FQGNSA.

The chain links TRBV7-9 to TRBJ2-2; TRBD1 aligns across 9 bases. The ends lost 5 bases at V and 5 bases at J; junction bases unmatched: 6. CDR1 is SEHNR, CDR2 FQNEAQ, per germline (reference sequence). This CDR3 has 15 amino acids. The CDR3 reads CASSPGDRATGELFF. The CDR3 DNA follows: TGTGCCAGCAGCCCGGGGGACAGGGCGACCGGGGAGCTGTTTTTT. Full variable domain (remainder filled in from reference TRBV7-9 and TRBJ2-2): DTGVSQNPRHKITKRGQNVTFRCDPISEHNRLYWYRQTLGQGPEFLTYFQNEAQLEKSRLLSDRFSAERPKGSFSTLEIQRTEQGDSAMYLCASSPGDRATGELFFGEGSRLTVL.

V is TRBV18 and J is TRBJ1-4; unclear D gene. The CDR3 consists of 17 residues. V was trimmed by 4 bases and J by 8 bases, leaving 23 bases between them. CDR1 KGHSH and CDR2 LQKENI come from the germline V gene. CDR3 DNA sequence: TGTGCCAGCTCACTATGGGCCGCTACCGGGGTAGAAGAAAAACTGTTTTTT. Amino acid sequence: CASSLWAATGVEEKLFF.

This CDR3 reads CSGSENTEAFF. The CDR3 DNA reads as TGCAGCGGAAGCGAGAACACTGAAGCTTTCTTT. V is TRBV29-1 and J is TRBJ1-1; no clear D. From germline, CDR1 is SQVTM and CDR2 ANQGSEA. The CDR3 is 11 residues long. The ends were cut back, 7 bases at V and 1 base at J, with 7 bases in the middle. The entire variable domain, with the rest obtained from reference TRBV29-1 and TRBJ1-1, is as follows: SAVISQKPSRDICQRGTSLTIQCQVDSQVTMMFWYRQQPGQSLTLIATANQGSEATYESGFVIDKFPISRPNLTFSTLTVSNMSPEDSSIYLCSGSENTEAFFGQGTRLTVV.

The chain links TRBV18 to TRBJ1-5, with TRBD1 as a possible D gene (5 bases). The CDR3 loop spans 15 amino acids. Trimming took off 6 bases at V and 2 bases at J, with 14 bases between the two ends. Germline CDR1 reads KGHSH; CDR2 reads LQKENI. The CDR3 DNA sequence: TGTGCCAGCTCCGCGGCGACCAGGGGCAATCAGCCCCAGCATTTT. Its translation is CASSAATRGNQPQHF.

The chain links TRBV2 to TRBJ1-5, with D uncertain. Trimming removed 8 bases from V and 5 bases from J, with 7 bases in between. The CDR3 is 11 amino acids. Germline V gives CDR1 SNHLY, CDR2 FYNNEI. In DNA, the CDR3 is TGTGCCAGCGGTTTGGATCAGCCCCAGCATTTT. It specifies CASGLDQPQHF.

The chain has TRBV24-1 and TRBJ2-2, with TRBD1 matching 9 bases. CDR3 length: 16 residues. Germline V gene data show CDR1 as KGHDR and CDR2 as SFDVKD. The J segment lost 4 bases and the V segment lost 0 bases, leaving 2 bases of the junction unmatched. CDR3 DNA: TGTGCCACCAGTGATTTGGGGACAGGGCCCACCGGGGAGCTGTTTTTT. Its protein product is CATSDLGTGPTGELFF.

V usage is TRBV24-1 and J usage is TRBJ2-3, with 7 nucleotides matching TRBD2. Germline trimming cut 3 bases from V and 0 bases from J; bases unmatched to any gene: 5. Germline lookup yields CDR1 KGHDR and CDR2 SFDVKD. The CDR3 consists of 16 residues. The CDR3 sequence: CATSDGDYPSTDTQYF. In DNA, the CDR3 is TGTGCCACCAGTGATGGGGACTACCCTAGCACAGATACGCAGTATTTT.

V gene TRBV19 combines with J gene TRBJ1-4; D not resolved. CDR3 size: 13 residues. Looked up from germline, CDR1 is LNHDA and CDR2 is SQIVND (reference sequence). V shed 6 bases and J shed 8 bases, with 13 bases lying between them. CDR3 region: CASRTAVDEKLFF. In DNA, the CDR3 is TGTGCCAGTAGGACGGCGGTTGACGAAAAACTGTTTTTT.

The chain couples TRBV5-8 to TRBJ2-3; D gene ambiguous. CDR1 and CDR2 (germline): SGHTS, YDEGEE. The germline V and J ends were trimmed by 0 bases and 4 bases, with 6 bases remaining between them. This CDR3 is built from 13 residues. The CDR3 region is CASSLASSDTQYF. CDR3 coding DNA: TGTGCCAGCAGCTTGGCATCGTCAGATACGCAGTATTTT.